This T cell receptor beta chain was recorded in a study of blood T cell repertoires in COVID-19. In the study overall: Acute and convalescent COVID-19 samples came from the United States, Italy and Spain.

Per the original data handling: Amplification of reference gene primers provided the estimated nucleated cell counts. Sequencing used immunoSEQ multiplex PCR; TCRdb keeps in-frame clones, though not all of them. The DNA was the basis for D and trimming; V, J and clone size are from that table. The sample has roughly 30,000 clones, 80% to 95% seen once. Per germline, CDR1 SGHRS and CDR2 YFSETQ. This CDR3 contains 15 residues. J was trimmed by 3 bases and V by 0 bases; bases with no gene match: 2. Input material: peripheral blood. The sequence was collected from a man aged 55 to 70 with acute or convalescent COVID-19. This rearrangement joins TRBV5-1 to TRBJ2-2; 7 bases are a match to TRBD1. The CDR3 region is CASSLAQGHTGELFF. The CDR3 DNA reads as TGCGCCAGCAGCTTGGCACAGGGGCACACCGGGGAGCTGTTTTTT.